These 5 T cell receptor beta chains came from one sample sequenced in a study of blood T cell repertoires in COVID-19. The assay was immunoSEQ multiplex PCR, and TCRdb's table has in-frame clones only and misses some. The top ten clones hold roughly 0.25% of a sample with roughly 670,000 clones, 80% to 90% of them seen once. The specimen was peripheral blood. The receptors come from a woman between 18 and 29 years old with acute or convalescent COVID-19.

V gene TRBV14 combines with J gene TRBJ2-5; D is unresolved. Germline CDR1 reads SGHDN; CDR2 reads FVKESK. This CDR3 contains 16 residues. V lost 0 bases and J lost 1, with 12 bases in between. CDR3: CASSQDFNRPQETQYF. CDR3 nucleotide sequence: TGTGCCAGCAGCCAAGATTTTAACAGACCCCAAGAGACCCAGTACTTC. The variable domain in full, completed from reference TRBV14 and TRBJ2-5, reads EAGVTQFPSHSVIEKGQTVTLRCDPISGHDNLYWYRRVMGKEIKFLLHFVKESKQDESGMPNNRFLAERTGGTYSTLKVQPAELEDSGVYFCASSQDFNRPQETQYFGPGTRLLVL.

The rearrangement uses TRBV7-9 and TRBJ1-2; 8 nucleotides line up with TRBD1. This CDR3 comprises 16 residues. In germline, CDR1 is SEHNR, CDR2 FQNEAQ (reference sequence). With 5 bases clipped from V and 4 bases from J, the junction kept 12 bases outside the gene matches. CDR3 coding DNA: TGTGCCAGCAGCCAAAGACAGGGGCTAGGTAGCTATGGCTACACCTTC. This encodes CASSQRQGLGSYGYTF. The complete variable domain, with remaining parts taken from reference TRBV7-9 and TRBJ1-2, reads DTGVSQNPRHKITKRGQNVTFRCDPISEHNRLYWYRQTLGQGPEFLTYFQNEAQLEKSRLLSDRFSAERPKGSFSTLEIQRTEQGDSAMYLCASSQRQGLGSYGYTFGSGTRLTVV.

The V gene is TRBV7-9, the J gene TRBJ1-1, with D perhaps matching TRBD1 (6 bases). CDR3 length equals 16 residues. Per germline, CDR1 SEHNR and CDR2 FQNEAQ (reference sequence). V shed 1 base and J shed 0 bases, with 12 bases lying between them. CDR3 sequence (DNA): TGTGCCAGCAGCTTAGTCGGTCAGGGGATGAACACTGAAGCTTTCTTT. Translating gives CASSLVGQGMNTEAFF.

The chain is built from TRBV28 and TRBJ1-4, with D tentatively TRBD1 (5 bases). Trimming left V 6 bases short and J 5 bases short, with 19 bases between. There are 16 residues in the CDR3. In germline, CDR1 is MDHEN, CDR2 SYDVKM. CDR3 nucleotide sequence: TGTGCCAGCAGACTACCCCCAGGGATAGAGAATGAAAAACTGTTTTTT. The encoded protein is CASRLPPGIENEKLFF.

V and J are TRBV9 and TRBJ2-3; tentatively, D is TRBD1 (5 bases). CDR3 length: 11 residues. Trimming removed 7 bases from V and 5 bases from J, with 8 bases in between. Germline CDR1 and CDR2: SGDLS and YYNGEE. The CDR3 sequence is CASQRGDTQYF. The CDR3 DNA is TGTGCCAGCCAAAGGGGAGATACGCAGTATTTT. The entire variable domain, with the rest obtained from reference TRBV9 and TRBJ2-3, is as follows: DSGVTQTPKHLITATGQRVTLRCSPRSGDLSVYWYQQSLDQGLQFLIQYYNGEERAKGNILERFSAQQFPDLHSELNLSSLELGDSALYFCASQRGDTQYFGPGTRLTVL.